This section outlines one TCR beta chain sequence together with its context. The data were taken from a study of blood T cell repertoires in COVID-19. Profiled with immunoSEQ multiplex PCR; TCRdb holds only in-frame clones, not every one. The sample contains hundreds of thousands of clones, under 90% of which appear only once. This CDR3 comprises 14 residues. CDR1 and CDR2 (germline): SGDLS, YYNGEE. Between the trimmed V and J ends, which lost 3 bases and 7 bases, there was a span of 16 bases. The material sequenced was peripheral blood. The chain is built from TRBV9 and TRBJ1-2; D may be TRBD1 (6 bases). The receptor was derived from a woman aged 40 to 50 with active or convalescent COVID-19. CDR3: CASSASNREGGYTF. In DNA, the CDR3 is TGTGCCAGCAGCGCGAGCAACAGGGAGGGTGGCTACACCTTC.